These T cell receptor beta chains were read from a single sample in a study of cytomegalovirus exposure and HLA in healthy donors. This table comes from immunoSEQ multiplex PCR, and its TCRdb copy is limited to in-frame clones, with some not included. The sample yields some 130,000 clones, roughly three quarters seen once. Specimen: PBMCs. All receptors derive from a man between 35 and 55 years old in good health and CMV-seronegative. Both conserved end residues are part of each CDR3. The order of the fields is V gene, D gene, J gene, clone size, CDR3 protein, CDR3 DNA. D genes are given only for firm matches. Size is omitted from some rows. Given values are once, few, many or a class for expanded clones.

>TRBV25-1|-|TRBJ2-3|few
CASSDPGTVNTQYF
TGTGCCAGCAGTGACCCCGGGACTGTCAATACGCAGTATTTT
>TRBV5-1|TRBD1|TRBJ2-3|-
CASSLAQGARTQYF
TGCGCCAGCAGCTTAGCGCAGGGGGCCCGTACGCAGTATTTT
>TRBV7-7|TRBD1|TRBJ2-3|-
CASSLGQGGLGLADTQYF
TGTGCCAGCAGCTTAGGACAGGGGGGACTCGGGCTCGCAGATACGCAGTATTTT
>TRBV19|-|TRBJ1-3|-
CASSIIRDSGNTIYF
TGTGCCAGTAGTATCATCCGGGACTCTGGAAACACCATATATTTT
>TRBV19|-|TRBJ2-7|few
CASSSLLVVSGAHEQYF
TGTGCCAGTAGTTCCCTTCTGGTCGTCTCGGGAGCCCACGAGCAGTACTTC
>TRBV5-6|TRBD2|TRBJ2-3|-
CASSWTSLTDTQYF
TGTGCCAGCAGCTGGACTAGCCTCACAGATACGCAGTATTTT
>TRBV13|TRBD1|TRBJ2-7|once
CASSPQGYEQYF
TGTGCCAGCAGCCCACAGGGGTACGAGCAGTACTTC
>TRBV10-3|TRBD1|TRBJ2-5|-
CAISETGQGVIQETQYF
TGTGCCATCAGTGAGACGGGACAGGGGGTTATTCAGGAGACCCAGTACTTC
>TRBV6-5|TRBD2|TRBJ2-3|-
CASSNGGATDTQYF
TGTGCCAGCAGTAACGGGGGGGCCACAGATACGCAGTATTTT
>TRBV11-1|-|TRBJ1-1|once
CASSDSIPLNTEAFF
TGTGCCAGCAGCGACTCCATCCCGCTGAACACTGAAGCTTTCTTT
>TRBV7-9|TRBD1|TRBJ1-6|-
CASSPALDRGTSPLHF
TGTGCCAGCAGCCCCGCTTTGGACAGGGGGACTTCACCCCTCCACTTT
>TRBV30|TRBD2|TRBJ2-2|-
CAWRSGGAGELFF
TGTGCCTGGAGAAGCGGGGGGGCCGGGGAGCTGTTTTTT
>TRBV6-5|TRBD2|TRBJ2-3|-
CASRRGSGGTDTQYF
TGTGCCAGCAGGAGGGGTAGCGGGGGCACAGATACGCAGTATTTT
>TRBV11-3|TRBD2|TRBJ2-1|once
CASSLGGLAGEVEQFF
TGTGCCAGCAGCTTAGGTGGCCTAGCGGGAGAAGTTGAGCAGTTCTTC
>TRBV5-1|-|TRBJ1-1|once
CASTSGQNTEAFF
TGCGCCAGCACCTCGGGTCAGAACACTGAAGCTTTCTTT
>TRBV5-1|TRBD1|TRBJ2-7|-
CASSLRDRGHEQYF
TGCGCCAGCAGCCTCCGGGACAGGGGGCACGAGCAGTACTTC
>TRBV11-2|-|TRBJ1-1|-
CASSLTVDTEAFF
TGTGCCAGCAGCCTGACAGTTGACACTGAAGCTTTCTTT
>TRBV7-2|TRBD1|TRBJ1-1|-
CASSLVGQGIGGNTEAFF
TGTGCCAGCAGCTTAGTGGGACAGGGAATCGGGGGGAACACTGAAGCTTTCTTT
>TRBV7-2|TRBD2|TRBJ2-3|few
CASSLMGLAGGTDTQYF
TGTGCCAGCAGCTTAATGGGACTAGCGGGAGGCACAGATACGCAGTATTTT
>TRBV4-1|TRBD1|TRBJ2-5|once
CASSDRGQGLETQYF
TGCGCCAGCAGCGACCGGGGACAGGGGCTGGAGACCCAGTACTTC
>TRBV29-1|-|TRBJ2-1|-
CSVVTSQVNEQFF
TGCAGCGTTGTGACTAGTCAAGTCAATGAGCAGTTCTTC
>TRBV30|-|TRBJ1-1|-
CAWSGGQGTEAFF
TGTGCCTGGAGTGGGGGGCAGGGCACTGAAGCTTTCTTT
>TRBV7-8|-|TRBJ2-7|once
CASSFGEAVPSEQYF
TGTGCCAGCAGCTTCGGCGAGGCCGTTCCTAGCGAGCAGTACTTC
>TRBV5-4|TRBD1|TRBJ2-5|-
CASSPGQDRETQYF
TGTGCCAGCAGCCCAGGACAGGACCGGGAGACCCAGTACTTC
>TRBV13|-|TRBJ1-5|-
CASSLGAGRQQPQHF
TGTGCCAGCAGCTTAGGGGCAGGGCGACAACAGCCCCAGCATTTT
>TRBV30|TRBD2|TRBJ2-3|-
CAWSVGGLAVYTQYF
TGTGCCTGGAGTGTGGGGGGACTAGCGGTTTATACGCAGTATTTT
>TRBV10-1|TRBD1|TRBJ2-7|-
CASSPRDSLLYEQYF
TGCGCCAGCAGTCCCCGGGACAGCCTACTTTACGAGCAGTACTTC
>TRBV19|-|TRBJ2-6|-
CASSSFFGSSGANVLTF
TGTGCCAGTAGTAGTTTTTTTGGGAGCTCTGGGGCCAACGTCCTGACTTTC
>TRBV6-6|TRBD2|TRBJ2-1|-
CASSYMRGYNEQFF
TGTGCCAGCAGTTACATGCGGGGGTACAATGAGCAGTTCTTC
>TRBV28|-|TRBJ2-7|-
CASSDTGNSYEQYF
TGTGCCAGCAGTGATACAGGGAACTCCTACGAGCAGTACTTC